Sequencing of this T cell receptor (beta chain) was carried out in a study of tumor-infiltrating lymphocytes in localized non-small cell lung cancer. Data came from immunoSEQ multiplex PCR; TCRdb stores just in-frame clones and leaves some out. The table lists 9,500 to 15,000 clones, more than 60% of them singletons. Worth noting for this clone: What it binds is not known.

Broader study findings: Available tissue quantity limited TCR sequencing to a patient subset. Compared with uninvolved lung, tumors showed higher T cell infiltration by TCRbeta sequencing.

Deletions cut 6 bases from V and 6 bases from J, with 17 bases between. Germline loops: CDR1 SEHNR, CDR2 FQNEAQ (reference sequence). The CDR3 runs to 14 residues. What was sequenced was lung tumor tissue. The chain combines TRBV7-9 with TRBJ2-5; D possibly corresponds to TRBD1 (6 bases). The clonotype was recovered from a human donor with non-small cell lung cancer. CDR3 amino acids: CASSSKQGLQTQYF. For the CDR3, the DNA is TGTGCCAGCAGTTCAAAACAGGGATTGCAGACCCAGTACTTC.